This T cell receptor beta chain derives from a study of blood T cell repertoires in COVID-19. On the study more broadly: Sites across the United States, Italy and Spain contributed samples from acute and convalescent COVID-19.

The study recruited exposed participants who had met a COVID-19 case within 2 weeks before entry. V lost 0 bases and J lost 10, with 7 bases in between. CDR3 length equals 12 residues. CDR1 and CDR2 from the germline V gene are MNHEY and SVGEGT. Assay used: immunoSEQ multiplex PCR; TCRdb lists only in-frame clones, some missing. This sample carries about 150,000 clones, 87% of them seen once, and the ten largest clones take approximately 3.8%. Sequenced sample: PBMCs or T cells enriched from blood (not recorded which). The clonotype was recovered from a woman between 35 and 50 years old who had been exposed to COVID-19. V usage is TRBV6-2 or TRBV6-3 and J usage is TRBJ1-5; D gene ambiguous. Here the CDR3 reads CASSYSGGPQHF. Here the CDR3 DNA reads TGTGCCAGCAGTTACTCCGGCGGACCCCAGCATTTT.